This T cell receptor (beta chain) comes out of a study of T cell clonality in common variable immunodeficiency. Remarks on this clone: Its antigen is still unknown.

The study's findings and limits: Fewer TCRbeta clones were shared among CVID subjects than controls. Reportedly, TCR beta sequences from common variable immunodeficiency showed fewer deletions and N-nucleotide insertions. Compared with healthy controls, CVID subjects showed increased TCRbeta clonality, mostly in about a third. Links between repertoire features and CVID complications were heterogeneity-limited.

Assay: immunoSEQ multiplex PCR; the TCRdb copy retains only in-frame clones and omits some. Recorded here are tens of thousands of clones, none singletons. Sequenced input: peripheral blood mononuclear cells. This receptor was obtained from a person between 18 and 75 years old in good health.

The CDR3 here is CASSEDRDSNQPQHF. CDR3 DNA (partial): TGCGCCAGCAGTGAGGACAGGGATAGCAATCAGCCC. V is TRBV10-2 and J is TRBJ1-5, with 7 bases lining up with TRBD1. From the germline J gene comes the end of the CDR3, since the read stops 3 residues before it. V shed 2 bases, J shed 0 bases, and the junction held 1 base outside the gene matches. The CDR3 sequence is 15 residues long. CDR1 WSHSY and CDR2 SAAADI come from the germline V gene.